The 10 T cell receptor beta chains presented below share a single source sample, sequenced in a study of T cells expressing NK-cell markers. TCRdb re-called the 5' RACE reads, yielding one record per CDR3 amino acid sequence without DNA. The sample includes over 120,000 distinct CDR3 sequences. The specimen sequenced was blood T cells: a sorted CD56 or NKG2C T cell subset, CD4+ or CD8+ T cells, or bulk PBMC T cells (not recorded which). All receptors derive from a man younger than 35 in good health.

The chain recombines TRBV6-2 or TRBV6-3 with TRBJ2-5; with no DNA, the TCRdb D assignment of TRBD2 cannot be verified. The CDR3 is 15 amino acids. Germline V gene lookup returns CDR1 MNHEY and CDR2 SVGEGT. The CDR3: CASSPGLAGLETQYF.

The rearrangement joins TRBV20-1 to TRBJ1-5; the TRBD1 assignment by TCRdb is unverifiable without DNA. CDR1 is DFQATT and CDR2 is SNEGSKA in the germline V gene (reference sequence). The CDR3 consists of 15 residues. This CDR3 reads CSARGTGDSNQPQHF.

The rearrangement uses TRBV4-2 and TRBJ2-5; TCRdb indicates TRBD2, and absent DNA this call remains unverified. CDR1 LGHNA and CDR2 YNFKEQ come from the germline V gene. The CDR3 covers 16 residues. CDR3 sequence: CASSQVTGGPQETQYF.

The chain carries TRBV14 and TRBJ1-3. CDR3 length: 14 residues. Germline V gene sequence: CDR1 SGHDN, CDR2 FVKESK. The CDR3 spells CASSPDMLGNTIYF.

The chain couples TRBV7-9 to TRBJ2-2. The germline V gene has CDR1 SEHNR and CDR2 FQNEAQ (reference sequence). The length of the CDR3 is 15 residues. CDR3 amino acids: CASSFSGESTGELFF.

The V gene is TRBV27, the J gene TRBJ2-1; no DNA is available, so the TRBD2 call from TCRdb remains unchecked. This CDR3 region has 15 residues. Germline CDR1 is MNHEY and CDR2 is SMNVEV (reference sequence). The CDR3: CASTLSSGRSNEQFF.

This sequence joins TRBV12-3 or TRBV12-4 and TRBJ1-5. The CDR3 sequence is 18 residues long. CDR3 sequence reads: CASSSPHGGDYSNQPQHF.

This chain joins TRBV6-2 or TRBV6-3 and TRBJ1-1. The CDR3 spans 17 residues. The germline V gene encodes CDR1 MNHEY and CDR2 SVGEGT. This CDR3 is CASSYSTDSPSHTEAFF.

The chain carries TRBV20-1 and TRBJ2-3; absent DNA, TCRdb's TRBD2 call cannot be checked. The germline gives CDR1 DFQATT, CDR2 SNEGSKA (reference sequence). The CDR3 is made up of 14 amino acids. The CDR3 loop reads CSANGLAGTDTQYF.

CDR3 residues: CAWSSLGEWDEQFF. This rearrangement joins TRBV30 to TRBJ2-1. This CDR3 contains 14 residues. CDR1 GTSNPN and CDR2 SVGIG come from the germline V gene (reference sequence).